Below are 31 T cell receptor beta chains sequenced from a single sample in a study of T cell responses to AZD1222 COVID-19 vaccine. Clones were read by immunoSEQ multiplex PCR, and TCRdb kept only the in-frame ones, dropping some. The sample records about 150,000 clones, approximately 88% being singletons. The specimen comprised peripheral blood, sampled on day 0 of AZD1222 vaccination. The receptors derive from an adult in good health.

This CDR3 reads CAISGRLDTEAFF. The DNA for the CDR3 is TGTGCCATCAGTGGAAGGTTGGACACTGAAGCTTTCTTT. V usage is TRBV10-3 and J usage is TRBJ1-1; D gene uncertain. V was pared by 4 bases and J by 3 bases, with 9 bases between. Germline-derived CDR1 and CDR2 are ENHRY and SYGVKD. The CDR3 loop spans 13 amino acids.

In regard to this clone: A junction end diverges from the germline sequence, so it may reflect a read error. The rearrangement uses TRBV12-3 or TRBV12-4 and TRBJ2-7, with 7 bases fitting TRBD2. The CDR3 has 11 residues. The CDR3 spells CASSPGGGAHF. CDR3 nucleotides: TGTGCCAGCAGCCCCGGCGGGGGAGCCCATTTC.

The gene calls are TRBV5-1 and TRBJ1-1; tentatively, D is TRBD1 (6 bases). The CDR3 has 16 amino acids. Germline V CDR1 and CDR2: SGHRS, YFSETQ. Trimming shortened V by 6 bases and J by 3 bases, and 21 bases separated the two germline ends. CDR3 in amino acids: CASTPRRGGRDTEAFF. The DNA for the CDR3 is TGCGCCAGCACCCCACGCCGAGGGGGAAGGGACACTGAAGCTTTCTTT. The variable domain in full, completed from reference TRBV5-1 and TRBJ1-1, reads KAGVTQTPRYLIKTRGQQVTLSCSPISGHRSVSWYQQTPGQGLQFLFEYFSETQRNKGNFPGRFSGRQFSNSRSEMNVSTLELGDSALYLCASTPRRGGRDTEAFFGQGTRLTVV.

For the CDR3, the DNA is TGCGCCAGCAGCCAGGGGACTAGCGGGGGGGCCGTTCAAGACAAAAACATTCAGTACTTC. Its translation is CASSQGTSGGAVQDKNIQYF. The J gene is TRBJ2-4, the V gene TRBV5-1; 16 bases line up with TRBD2. Germline CDR1 SGHRS, CDR2 YFSETQ. The CDR3 sequence is 20 residues long. With V trimmed by 4 bases and J by 3 bases, 13 bases remained unmatched.

V gene TRBV14 combines with J gene TRBJ1-4, with 10 bases matching TRBD1. J lost 2 bases, V lost 4 bases, and 4 bases had no gene match. Germline V gene lookup returns CDR1 SGHDN and CDR2 FVKESK. The CDR3 is 16 residues long. CDR3 sequence: CASSPGTGVTNEKLFF. In DNA form, the CDR3 reads TGTGCCAGCAGCCCCGGGACAGGGGTTACTAATGAAAAACTGTTTTTT.

The chain employs TRBV30 and TRBJ1-2, with D unclear. The germline V gene encodes CDR1 GTSNPN and CDR2 SVGIG (reference sequence). The V end lost 2 bases, the J end lost 3 bases, and 13 bases lay between the germline ends. CDR3 length: 14 residues. CDR3 protein: CAWSSVTAYYGYTF. The CDR3, as DNA: TGTGCCTGGAGTAGCGTTACAGCATACTATGGCTACACCTTC.

The V call is TRBV10-3, the J call TRBJ2-7; 8 bases align to TRBD1. This CDR3 has 16 residues. Germline V gene data show CDR1 as ENHRY and CDR2 as SYGVKD. The trim removed 6 bases at V and 4 bases at J, leaving 14 bases unmatched. The CDR3 sequence: CAIRASTGQDSYEQYF. The CDR3 nucleotides are TGTGCCATCAGAGCGTCTACGGGACAGGATTCTTACGAGCAGTACTTC.

This chain uses TRBV4-2 with TRBJ1-4; a possible D gene is TRBD1 (6 bases). The CDR3 extends over 16 amino acids. The V gene lost 1 base and the J gene lost 5 bases, with 14 bases spanning the gap. Germline CDR1 LGHNA, CDR2 YNFKEQ. As DNA, the CDR3 is TGTGCCAGCAGCCAAGCTAGGGGGGAAGGGAATGAAAAACTGTTTTTT. Protein: CASSQARGEGNEKLFF.

The chain has TRBV6-5 and TRBJ2-7; TRBD1 is a possible D gene (6 bases). V shed 0 bases and J shed 5 bases, with 14 bases lying between them. CDR3 length: 15 amino acids. Germline-derived CDR1 and CDR2 are MNHEY and SVGAGI. Here the CDR3 DNA reads TGTGCCAGCAGTTACTCTCGGACAGCCATCCACGAGCAGTACTTC. It translates to CASSYSRTAIHEQYF.

The rearrangement joins TRBV5-6 to TRBJ2-1, with a tentative D call TRBD2 (5 bases). Trimming took off 5 bases at V and 8 bases at J, with 11 bases between the two ends. The CDR3 contains 12 residues. Germline V lookup: CDR1 SGHDT, CDR2 YYEEEE. The CDR3 reads CASRSSGDEQFF. The CDR3 DNA reads as TGTGCCAGCAGATCCAGCGGCGATGAGCAGTTCTTC.

There are a few counts of this clone. The gene calls are TRBV9 and TRBJ2-7; D is undetermined. This CDR3 spans 15 amino acids. In germline, CDR1 is SGDLS, CDR2 YYNGEE. Trimming shortened V by 0 bases and J by 2 bases, and 12 bases separated the two germline ends. The CDR3 loop reads CASSVGSGKTYEQYF. CDR3 coding DNA: TGTGCCAGCAGCGTAGGATCAGGAAAGACCTACGAGCAGTACTTC. The variable domain in full, completed from reference TRBV9 and TRBJ2-7, reads DSGVTQTPKHLITATGQRVTLRCSPRSGDLSVYWYQQSLDQGLQFLIQYYNGEERAKGNILERFSAQQFPDLHSELNLSSLELGDSALYFCASSVGSGKTYEQYFGPGTRLTVT.

This clone showed up just a few times. The chain uses TRBV7-2 and TRBJ1-1; possibly TRBD1 for D (6 bases). The CDR3 consists of 14 residues. Germline V lookup: CDR1 SGHTA, CDR2 FQGNSA. Trimming shortened V by 6 bases and J by 1 base, and 12 bases separated the two germline ends. The CDR3 bases are TGTGCCAGCAGTCGTATGACAGGGAACACTGAAGCTTTCTTT. Translated, it gives CASSRMTGNTEAFF.

The chain has TRBV30 and TRBJ2-7; D not resolved. Per germline, CDR1 GTSNPN and CDR2 SVGIG (reference sequence). V was pared by 1 base and J by 1 base, with 11 bases between. This CDR3 contains 14 residues. The CDR3 DNA reads as TGTGCCTGGAGTGGGGGTGGGTTTTCCTACGAGCAGTACTTC. Translating gives CAWSGGGFSYEQYF.

This clone was observed once. The chain employs TRBV5-6 and TRBJ1-4; 8 bases are a match to TRBD1. Germline assignment: CDR1 SGHDT and CDR2 YYEEEE. The CDR3 totals 18 residues. The trim removed 0 bases at V and 7 bases at J, leaving 14 bases unmatched. The CDR3 sequence is CASSLAGRGQRIAEKLFF. The CDR3 DNA sequence: TGTGCCAGCAGCTTGGCTGGCAGGGGGCAAAGGATCGCTGAAAAACTGTTTTTT.

The chain employs TRBV5-3 and TRBJ2-3; TRBD2 matches 11 bases. TRBV5-3 is recorded as an ORF, its role being uncertain. The CDR3 has 18 amino acids. Trimming cost V 4 bases and J 5 bases; bases outside gene matches: 15. CDR3: CARSPLLAGVSAGDTQYF. As DNA, the CDR3 is TGTGCCAGAAGCCCCCTACTAGCGGGGGTTTCCGCGGGAGATACGCAGTATTTT.

The DNA for the CDR3 is TGTGCCAGCAGCCAAGTAGCAGGGACAGGCACGAGAGGGAAACTGTTTTTT. As protein: CASSQVAGTGTRGKLFF. This rearrangement joins TRBV14 to TRBJ1-4; 8 nucleotides align to TRBD1. The CDR3 totals 17 residues. The germline CDR1 and CDR2 sequences are SGHDN and FVKESK. Trimming removed 1 base from V and 11 bases from J; junction bases left unmatched: 15.

The V call is TRBV9, the J call TRBJ2-2, with D perhaps matching TRBD2 (6 bases). The germline V gene has CDR1 SGDLS and CDR2 YYNGEE. CDR3 length equals 14 residues. Trimming removed 2 bases at V and 1 base at J, with 6 bases between. CDR3 residues: CASSVSGNTGELFF. The CDR3, as DNA: TGTGCCAGCAGCGTTAGCGGGAACACCGGGGAGCTGTTTTTT. The complete variable domain, with remaining parts taken from reference TRBV9 and TRBJ2-2, reads DSGVTQTPKHLITATGQRVTLRCSPRSGDLSVYWYQQSLDQGLQFLIQYYNGEERAKGNILERFSAQQFPDLHSELNLSSLELGDSALYFCASSVSGNTGELFFGEGSRLTVL.

This chain uses TRBV4-2 with TRBJ1-1; tentatively, D is TRBD1 (5 bases). The CDR3 covers 15 residues. V lost 0 bases and J 4 bases, leaving 12 bases between the germline ends. The germline V gene has CDR1 LGHNA and CDR2 YNFKEQ. The CDR3 here is CASSQEPKGATEAFF. The CDR3 DNA reads as TGTGCCAGCAGCCAAGAGCCCAAAGGGGCCACTGAAGCTTTCTTT.

The V gene is TRBV30, the J gene TRBJ2-7; D remains ambiguous. The V end lost 4 bases, the J end lost 1 base, and 17 bases lay between the germline ends. This CDR3 is 15 amino acids long. Per germline, CDR1 GTSNPN and CDR2 SVGIG (reference sequence). The CDR3 DNA sequence: TGTGCCTGGAACCCGTTAAAGACTTTTTCCTACGAGCAGTACTTC. Protein product: CAWNPLKTFSYEQYF.

The chain carries TRBV19 and TRBJ1-1; 7 bases line up with TRBD1. This CDR3 comprises 13 residues. Germline CDR1 LNHDA, CDR2 SQIVND (reference sequence). Losses at the gene ends were 4 bases for V and 10 bases for J; bases not matched to a gene: 9. In nucleotides, the CDR3 is TGTGCCAGTAGTAACAGGGGTCGGGTCGTAGCTTTCTTT. It yields the protein CASSNRGRVVAFF.

The chain carries TRBV6-5 and TRBJ1-1, with no clear D. From germline, CDR1 is MNHEY and CDR2 SVGAGI. V shed 0 bases and J shed 2 bases, with 4 bases lying between them. The CDR3 is 13 amino acids. The CDR3 loop reads CASSYSYNTEAFF. The CDR3 DNA follows: TGTGCCAGCAGTTACTCGTACAACACTGAAGCTTTCTTT.

V usage is TRBV28 and J usage is TRBJ1-1; D possibly corresponds to TRBD1 (5 bases). Germline V gene data show CDR1 as MDHEN and CDR2 as SYDVKM. V lost 4 bases and J 1 base, leaving 16 bases between the germline ends. This CDR3 has 16 residues. CDR3: CASSYHSGTGNTEAFF. The CDR3 DNA is TGTGCCAGCAGTTACCACTCCGGGACGGGGAACACTGAAGCTTTCTTT.

V gene TRBV7-2 combines with J gene TRBJ1-6; 7 nucleotides line up with TRBD1. Germline CDR1 SGHTA, CDR2 FQGNSA. CDR3 length: 16 residues. The junction had 13 bases not matched to a gene; V was cut back by 4 bases and J by 10 bases. CDR3 sequence (DNA): TGTGCCAGCAGCTCACGCGGACAGTCCAGGGGGTCACCCCTCCACTTT. It is translated as CASSSRGQSRGSPLHF.

The chain carries TRBV27 and TRBJ2-2; D is possibly TRBD2 (6 bases). V lost 6 bases and J lost 4, with 15 bases in between. Germline assignment: CDR1 MNHEY and CDR2 SMNVEV (reference sequence). This CDR3 has 15 amino acids. The CDR3 reads CASSPTGVSTGELFF. The CDR3 DNA reads as TGTGCCAGCAGCCCGACGGGGGTATCCACCGGGGAGCTGTTTTTT.

The chain employs TRBV10-3 and TRBJ2-3, with a tentative D call TRBD1 (6 bases). The CDR3 runs 13 residues. V lost 8 bases and J 2 bases, leaving 11 bases between the germline ends. Looked up from germline, CDR1 is ENHRY and CDR2 is SYGVKD. CDR3 sequence (DNA): TGTGCCATCGCACAGGGCTTCACAGATACGCAGTATTTT. It is translated as CAIAQGFTDTQYF.

The chain carries TRBV24-1 and TRBJ2-1, with D possibly TRBD1 on 5 matching bases. Germline assignment: CDR1 KGHDR and CDR2 SFDVKD. The CDR3 consists of 16 residues. V lost 4 bases, J lost 0 bases, and 12 bases lay in between. The CDR3 sequence: CATSDRGRASYNEQFF. DNA for the CDR3: TGTGCCACCAGTGACCGCGGCAGGGCCTCCTACAATGAGCAGTTCTTC.

The chain is built from TRBV4-2 and TRBJ1-2; tentatively, D is TRBD1 (6 bases). Germline assignment: CDR1 LGHNA and CDR2 YNFKEQ. The CDR3 consists of 15 residues. Trimming cost V 1 base and J 8 bases, with 17 bases left between them. The CDR3 DNA sequence: TGTGCCAGCAGCCAAGCCCAGGGGCAGGGAGGAGGCTACACCTTC. It codes for CASSQAQGQGGGYTF.

This chain joins TRBV9 and TRBJ2-7; TRBD2 matches 9 bases. V was pared by 4 bases and J by 5 bases, with 19 bases of the junction left unmatched. Per the germline V gene, CDR1 is SGDLS and CDR2 is YYNGEE. This CDR3 has 18 amino acids. CDR3 sequence (DNA): TGTGCCAGCAGCCCCGGGCCTAGGTCGCTAGCGGGGCTAAACGAGCAGTACTTC. This codes for CASSPGPRSLAGLNEQYF.

The chain carries TRBV24-1 and TRBJ2-2; tentative D call: TRBD1 (5 bases). The CDR3 contains 15 residues. V shed 4 bases and J shed 4 bases, with 12 bases lying between them. CDR1 and CDR2 (germline): KGHDR, SFDVKD. The DNA for the CDR3 is TGTGCCACCAGTGACCGACAGTTATCCACCGGGGAGCTGTTTTTT. It encodes CATSDRQLSTGELFF.

Here the CDR3 DNA reads TGTGCCAGCAGCGCCGGGTATGGCTACACCTTC. It specifies CASSAGYGYTF. This sequence joins TRBV5-6 and TRBJ1-2; no clear D gene. CDR3 length: 11 residues. The V end was cut by 4 bases, the J end by 5 bases, with 6 bases between. Germline CDR1 and CDR2: SGHDT and YYEEEE.

Concerning this clone itself: A read error may produce the germline difference seen at one junction end. The chain couples TRBV15 to TRBJ1-1, with TRBD1 as a possible D gene (5 bases). The CDR3 runs to 15 residues. Germline V gene lookup returns CDR1 LNHNV and CDR2 YYDKDF (reference sequence). CDR3 in amino acids: CATSRALVSLGTALF. CDR3 nucleotides: TGTGCCACCAGCAGAGCCCTGGTTAGTTTGGGGACGGCGCTCTTT.